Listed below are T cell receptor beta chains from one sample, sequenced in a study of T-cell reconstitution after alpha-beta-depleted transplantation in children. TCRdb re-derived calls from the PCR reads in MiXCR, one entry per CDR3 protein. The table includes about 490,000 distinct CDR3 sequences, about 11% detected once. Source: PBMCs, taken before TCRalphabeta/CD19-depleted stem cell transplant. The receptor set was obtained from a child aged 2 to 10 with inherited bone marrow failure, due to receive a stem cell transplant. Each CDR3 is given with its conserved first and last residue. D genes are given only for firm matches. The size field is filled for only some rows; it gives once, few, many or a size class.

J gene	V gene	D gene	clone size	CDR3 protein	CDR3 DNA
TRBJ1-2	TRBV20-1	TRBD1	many	CSAQRQGGYGYTF	TGCAGTGCCCAGCGGCAGGGGGGATATGGCTACACCTTC
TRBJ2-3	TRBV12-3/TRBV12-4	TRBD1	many	CASSFGTGRRTDTQYF	TGTGCCAGCAGTTTCGGGACAGGGCGACGCACAGATACGCAGTATTTT
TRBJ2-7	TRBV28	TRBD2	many	CASSLPGGFSYEQYF	TGTGCCAGCAGTTTACCGGGGGGATTCTCCTACGAGCAGTACTTC
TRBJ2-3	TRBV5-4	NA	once	CASSSDGGTDTQYF	TGTGCCAGCAGCTCGGATGGGGGGACAGATACGCAGTATTTT
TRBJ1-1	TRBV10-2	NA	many	CASNTGRRNTEAFF	TGCGCCAGCAACACGGGGAGGAGGAACACTGAAGCTTTCTTT
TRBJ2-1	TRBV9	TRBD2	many	CASSVASRSGRSRDEQFF	TGTGCCAGCAGCGTAGCTTCTCGAAGCGGGAGGTCTCGGGATGAGCAGTTCTTC
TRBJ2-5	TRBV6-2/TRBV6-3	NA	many	CASTPGASGETQYF	TGTGCCAGCACCCCAGGGGCAAGCGGAGAGACCCAGTACTTC
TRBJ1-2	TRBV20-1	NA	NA	CSARDTRMRGYTF	TGCAGTGCTAGAGATACTAGGATGCGGGGCTACACCTTC
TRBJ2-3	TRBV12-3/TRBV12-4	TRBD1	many	CASSQGARTDTQYF	TGTGCCAGCAGTCAGGGGGCTCGGACAGATACGCAGTATTTT
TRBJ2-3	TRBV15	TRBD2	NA	CATSRGAPSGSEDTQYF	TGTGCCACCAGCAGAGGGGCCCCTAGCGGGAGTGAAGATACGCAGTATTTT
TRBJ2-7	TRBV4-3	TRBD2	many	CASSHGTSGYEQYF	TGCGCCAGCAGCCACGGGACTAGCGGGTACGAGCAGTACTTC
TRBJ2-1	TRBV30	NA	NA	CMARDSYNEQFF	TGCATGGCGCGGGACTCCTACAATGAGCAGTTCTTC
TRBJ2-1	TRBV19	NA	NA	CASSTLRENGYNEQFF	TGTGCCAGTAGTACCCTCCGGGAAAACGGGTACAATGAGCAGTTCTTC
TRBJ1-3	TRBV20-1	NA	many	CSASQRQGLRNTIYF	TGCAGTGCTAGTCAGCGGCAGGGGCTTCGAAACACCATATATTTT
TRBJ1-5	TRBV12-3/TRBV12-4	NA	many	CASSLTLGRDQPQHF	TGTGCCAGCAGTTTAACACTGGGGAGAGATCAGCCCCAGCATTTT
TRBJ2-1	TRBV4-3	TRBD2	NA	CASSQDLYPRGSLPGDEQFF	TGCGCCAGCAGCCAAGATCTATATCCTCGCGGGAGCCTCCCGGGCGATGAGCAGTTCTTC
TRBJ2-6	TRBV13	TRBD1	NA	CASSLGTASYSGANVLTF	TGTGCCAGCAGCTTGGGGACAGCCTCCTACTCTGGGGCCAACGTCCTGACTTTC
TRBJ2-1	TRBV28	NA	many	CASSYGGTYNEQFF	TGTGCCAGCAGTTACGGAGGCACCTACAATGAGCAGTTCTTC
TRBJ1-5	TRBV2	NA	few	CASSEAGYRNQPQHF	TGTGCCAGCAGTGAAGCGGGTTACCGCAATCAGCCCCAGCATTTT
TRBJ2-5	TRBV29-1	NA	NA	CSVETGRNF	TGCAGCGTCGAGACAGGGAGGAACTTC
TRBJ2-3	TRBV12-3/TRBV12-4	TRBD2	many	CASSLRREGRADTQYF	TGTGCCAGCAGTTTACGGCGGGAGGGCCGGGCAGATACGCAGTATTTT
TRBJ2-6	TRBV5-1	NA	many	CASSLLRAGANVLTF	TGCGCCAGCAGCTTGTTGAGGGCTGGGGCCAACGTCCTGACTTTC
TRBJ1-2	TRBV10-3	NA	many	CAISVGGLGYGYTF	TGTGCCATCTCTGTTGGGGGGCTAGGCTATGGCTACACCTTC
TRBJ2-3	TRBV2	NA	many	CASSEAQPATQYF	TGTGCCAGCAGTGAAGCCCAGCCGGCTACGCAGTATTTT
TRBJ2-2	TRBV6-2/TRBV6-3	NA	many	CASSYEDMRYTGELFF	TGTGCCAGCAGTTACGAAGATATGAGATACACCGGGGAGCTGTTTTTT
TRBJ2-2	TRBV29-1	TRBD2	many	CSVQGVGFQREHTGELFF	TGCAGCGTCCAAGGGGTTGGGTTCCAGCGGGAGCACACCGGGGAGCTGTTTTTT
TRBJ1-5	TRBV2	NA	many	CASSPAILPAQHF	TGTGCCAGCAGTCCAGCCATCCTTCCAGCCCAGCATTTT
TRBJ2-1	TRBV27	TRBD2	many	CASIGTGTETSGRNNEQFF	TGTGCCAGCATTGGAACCGGGACAGAGACTAGCGGGAGGAACAATGAGCAGTTCTTC
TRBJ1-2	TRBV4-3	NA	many	CASSQATGYGYTF	TGCGCCAGCAGCCAAGCGACAGGCTATGGCTACACCTTC
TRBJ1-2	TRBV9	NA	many	CASSSFYGYTF	TGTGCCAGCAGCTCGTTCTATGGCTACACCTTC
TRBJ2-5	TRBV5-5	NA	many	CASSLPGEETQYF	TGTGCCAGCAGCTTGCCCGGTGAGGAGACCCAGTACTTC
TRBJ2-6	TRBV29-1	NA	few	CSVLSQGPPSGANVLTF	TGCAGCGTCCTAAGTCAGGGGCCCCCCTCTGGGGCCAACGTCCTGACTTTC
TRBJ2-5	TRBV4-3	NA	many	CASSQVGGTQYF	TGCGCCAGCAGCCAAGTAGGAGGGACCCAGTACTTC
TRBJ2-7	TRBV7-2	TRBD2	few	CASSFSSGRIPYEQYF	TGTGCCAGCAGCTTCTCCAGCGGGAGAATCCCCTACGAGCAGTACTTC
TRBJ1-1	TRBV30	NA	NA	CAWSVLWGTEAFF	TGTGCCTGGAGTGTATTGTGGGGCACTGAAGCTTTCTTT
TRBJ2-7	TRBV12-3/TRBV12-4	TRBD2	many	CASRPRAGGPNEQYF	TGTGCCAGCAGGCCCAGGGCGGGAGGGCCGAACGAGCAGTACTTC
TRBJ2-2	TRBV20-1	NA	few	CSAESSGITTLTGELFF	TGCAGTGCTGAATCCTCCGGGATTACAACCCTCACCGGGGAGCTGTTTTTT
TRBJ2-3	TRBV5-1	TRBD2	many	CASSLWSSGIADTQYF	TGCGCCAGCAGCTTGTGGTCTAGCGGGATTGCGGATACGCAGTATTTT
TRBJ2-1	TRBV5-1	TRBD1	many	CASSGLGTGTWNEQFF	TGCGCCAGCAGCGGTCTCGGGACAGGGACGTGGAATGAGCAGTTCTTC
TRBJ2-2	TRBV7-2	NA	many	CASSLVLKSWELFF	TGTGCCAGCAGCTTAGTGTTAAAATCTTGGGAGCTGTTTTTT
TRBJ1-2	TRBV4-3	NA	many	CASSQLWTGNYGYTF	TGCGCCAGCAGCCAACTTTGGACGGGAAACTATGGCTACACCTTC
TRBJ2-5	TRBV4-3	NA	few	CASSQRQGFGETQYF	TGCGCCAGCAGCCAACGGCAGGGGTTTGGGGAGACCCAGTACTTC
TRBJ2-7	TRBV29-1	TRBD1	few	CSVLDRGESYEQYF	TGCAGCGTCCTGGACAGGGGGGAGTCCTACGAGCAGTACTTC
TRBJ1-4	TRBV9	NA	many	CASSVLGNTNEKLFF	TGTGCCAGCAGCGTATTAGGGAATACTAATGAAAAACTGTTTTTT
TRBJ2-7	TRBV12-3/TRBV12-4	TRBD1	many	CASRSGTGIHEQYF	TGTGCCAGCAGGTCCGGGACAGGGATACACGAGCAGTACTTC
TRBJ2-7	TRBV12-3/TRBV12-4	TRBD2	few	CASSGLKRGEQYF	TGTGCCAGCAGTGGGCTAAAGCGGGGGGAGCAGTACTTC
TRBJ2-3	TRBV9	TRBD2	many	CASSVSGRESTQYF	TGTGCCAGCAGCGTCTCTGGGCGGGAGTCGACGCAGTATTTT
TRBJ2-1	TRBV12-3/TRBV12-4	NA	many	CASSRDREQFF	TGTGCCAGCAGTAGGGACCGTGAGCAGTTCTTC
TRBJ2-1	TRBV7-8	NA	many	CASSVPGSWRDEQFF	TGTGCCAGCAGCGTACCGGGGTCTTGGCGTGACGAGCAGTTCTTC
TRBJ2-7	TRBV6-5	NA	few	CASSYSPSTYEQYF	TGTGCCAGCAGTTACTCGCCGTCCACCTACGAGCAGTACTTC
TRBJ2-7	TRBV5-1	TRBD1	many	CASSPTGARYEQYF	TGCGCCAGCAGCCCGACAGGGGCCCGCTACGAGCAGTACTTC